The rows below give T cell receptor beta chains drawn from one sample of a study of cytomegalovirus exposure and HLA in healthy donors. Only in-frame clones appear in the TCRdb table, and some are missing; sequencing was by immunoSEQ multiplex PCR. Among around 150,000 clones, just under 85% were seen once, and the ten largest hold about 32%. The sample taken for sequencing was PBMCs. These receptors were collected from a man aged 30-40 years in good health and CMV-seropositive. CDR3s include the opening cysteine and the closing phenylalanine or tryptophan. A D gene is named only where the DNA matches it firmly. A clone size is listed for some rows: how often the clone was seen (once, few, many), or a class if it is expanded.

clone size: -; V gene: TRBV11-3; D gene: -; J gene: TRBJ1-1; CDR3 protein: CASSLFPDTEAFF; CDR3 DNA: TGTGCCAGCAGCTTATTCCCCGACACTGAAGCTTTCTTT
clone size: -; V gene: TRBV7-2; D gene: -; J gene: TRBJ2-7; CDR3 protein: CASSSPQGWYEQYF; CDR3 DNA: TGTGCCAGCAGCTCCCCCCAGGGGTGGTACGAGCAGTACTTC
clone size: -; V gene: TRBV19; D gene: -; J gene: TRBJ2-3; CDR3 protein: CASSISEDTQYF; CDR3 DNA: TGTGCCAGTAGCATCAGTGAAGATACGCAGTATTTT
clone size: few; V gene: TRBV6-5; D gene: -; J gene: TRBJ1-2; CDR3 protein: CASSVTVNYGYTF; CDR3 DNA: TGTGCCAGCAGTGTTACGGTGAACTATGGCTACACCTTC
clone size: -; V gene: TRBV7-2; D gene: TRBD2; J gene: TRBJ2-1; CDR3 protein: CASSSGLAGVEQFF; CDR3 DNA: TGTGCCAGCAGCTCGGGACTAGCGGGAGTTGAGCAGTTCTTC
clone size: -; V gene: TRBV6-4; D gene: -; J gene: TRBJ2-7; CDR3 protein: CASSNEEGYEQYF; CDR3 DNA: TGTGCCAGCAGCAATGAGGAGGGCTACGAGCAGTACTTC
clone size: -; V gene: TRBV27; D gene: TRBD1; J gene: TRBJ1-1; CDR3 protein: CASSVRQGLNTEAFF; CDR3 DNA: TGTGCCAGCAGTGTAAGACAGGGTTTGAACACTGAAGCTTTCTTT
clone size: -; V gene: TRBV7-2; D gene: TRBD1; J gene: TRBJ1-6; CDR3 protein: CASSLGADREGYNSPLHF; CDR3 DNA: TGTGCCAGCAGCTTAGGCGCCGACAGGGAAGGCTATAATTCACCCCTCCACTTT
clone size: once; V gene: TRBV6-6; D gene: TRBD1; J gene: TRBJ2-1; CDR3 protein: CASSTGTGDNEQFF; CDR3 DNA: TGTGCCAGCAGTACCGGGACAGGGGACAATGAGCAGTTCTTC
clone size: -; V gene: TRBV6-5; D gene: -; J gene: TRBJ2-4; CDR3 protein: CASSYSGIQYF; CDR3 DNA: TGTGCCAGCAGTTACTCCGGCATTCAGTACTTC
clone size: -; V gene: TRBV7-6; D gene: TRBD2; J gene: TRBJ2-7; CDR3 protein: CASSRGGGFYEQYF; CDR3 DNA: TGTGCCAGCAGCCGGGGGGGAGGCTTTTACGAGCAGTACTTC
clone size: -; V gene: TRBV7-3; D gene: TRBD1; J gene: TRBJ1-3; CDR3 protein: CASRDPGQPGNTIYF; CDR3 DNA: TGTGCCAGCAGGGATCCGGGACAGCCGGGAAACACCATATATTTT
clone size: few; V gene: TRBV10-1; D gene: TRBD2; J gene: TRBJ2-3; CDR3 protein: CASSESLAGVTDTQYF; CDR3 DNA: TGCGCCAGCAGTGAGTCCTTAGCGGGAGTCACAGATACGCAGTATTTT
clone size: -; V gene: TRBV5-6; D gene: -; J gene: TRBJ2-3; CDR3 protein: CASSLAHSDTQYF; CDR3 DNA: TGTGCCAGCAGCTTGGCGCACTCAGATACGCAGTATTTT
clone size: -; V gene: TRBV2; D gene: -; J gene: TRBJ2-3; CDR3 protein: CASSAGGSTDTQYF; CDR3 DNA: TGTGCCAGCAGTGCCGGGGGTAGCACAGATACGCAGTATTTT
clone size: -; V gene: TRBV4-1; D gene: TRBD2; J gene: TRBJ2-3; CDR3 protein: CASSQGGAGGGTDTQYF; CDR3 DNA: TGCGCCAGCAGCCAAGGGGGAGCGGGAGGAGGCACAGATACGCAGTATTTT
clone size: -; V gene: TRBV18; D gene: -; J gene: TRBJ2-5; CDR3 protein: CASSPSLETQYF; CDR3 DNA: TGTGCCAGCTCACCATCCTTGGAGACCCAGTACTTC
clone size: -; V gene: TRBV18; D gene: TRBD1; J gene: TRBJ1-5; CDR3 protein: CASSPTGVGNQPQHF; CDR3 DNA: TGTGCCAGCTCACCTACAGGGGTTGGCAATCAGCCCCAGCATTTT
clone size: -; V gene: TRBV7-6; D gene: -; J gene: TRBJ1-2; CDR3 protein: CASSPTERGYGYTF; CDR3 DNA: TGTGCCAGCAGCCCTACCGAGCGGGGCTATGGCTACACCTTC
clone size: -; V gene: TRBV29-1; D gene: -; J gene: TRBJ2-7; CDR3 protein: CSVSSGAVEQYF; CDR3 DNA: TGCAGCGTCTCTTCAGGGGCGGTCGAGCAGTACTTC
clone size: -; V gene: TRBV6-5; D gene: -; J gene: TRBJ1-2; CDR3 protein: CASRTVGQGNYGYTF; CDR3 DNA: TGTGCCAGCAGAACGGTGGGCCAGGGAAACTATGGCTACACCTTC
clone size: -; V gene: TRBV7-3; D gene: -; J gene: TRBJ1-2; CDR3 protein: CASSLTRTTWDGYTF; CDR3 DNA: TGTGCCAGCAGCTTAACCCGGACAACCTGGGATGGCTACACCTTC
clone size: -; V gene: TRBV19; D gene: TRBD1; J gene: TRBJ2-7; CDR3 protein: CASRDQGAVSYEQYF; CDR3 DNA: TGTGCCAGTAGGGACCAGGGGGCGGTGTCCTACGAGCAGTACTTC
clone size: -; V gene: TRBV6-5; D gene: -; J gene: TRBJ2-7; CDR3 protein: CASSSFRDSYEQYF; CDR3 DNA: TGTGCCAGCAGTTCTTTCAGAGACAGTTACGAGCAGTACTTC
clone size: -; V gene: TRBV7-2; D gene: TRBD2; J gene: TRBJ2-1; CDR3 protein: CASSLALAGGRGEQFF; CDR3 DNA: TGTGCCAGCAGCTTAGCGCTAGCGGGAGGTCGAGGTGAGCAGTTCTTC
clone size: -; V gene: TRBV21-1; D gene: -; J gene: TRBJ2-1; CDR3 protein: CASPPTQGDHNEQFF; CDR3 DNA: TGTGCCAGCCCTCCAACACAGGGGGACCACAATGAGCAGTTCTTC
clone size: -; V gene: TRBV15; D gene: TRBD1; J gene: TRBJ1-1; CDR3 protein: CATSRGGTGDTEAFF; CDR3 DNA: TGTGCCACCAGCAGAGGCGGGACAGGTGACACTGAAGCTTTCTTT
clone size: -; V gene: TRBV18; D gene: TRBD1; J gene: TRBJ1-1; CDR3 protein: CASSPVGQGTEAFF; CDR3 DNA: TGTGCCAGCTCACCAGTGGGACAGGGAACTGAAGCTTTCTTT
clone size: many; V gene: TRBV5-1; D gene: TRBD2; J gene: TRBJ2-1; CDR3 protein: CASSPRSAAGVGDNEQFF; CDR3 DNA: TGCGCCAGCAGCCCTCGATCCGCAGCGGGAGTGGGGGACAATGAGCAGTTCTTC
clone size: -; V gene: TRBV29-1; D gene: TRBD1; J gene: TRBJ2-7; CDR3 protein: CSVSSPWDSRYEQYF; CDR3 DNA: TGCAGCGTTTCCTCTCCTTGGGACAGCCGCTACGAGCAGTACTTC
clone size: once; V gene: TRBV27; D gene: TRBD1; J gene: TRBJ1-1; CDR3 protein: CASSPYRTGTANTEAFF; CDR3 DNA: TGTGCCAGCAGCCCCTATCGAACCGGGACAGCGAACACTGAAGCTTTCTTT
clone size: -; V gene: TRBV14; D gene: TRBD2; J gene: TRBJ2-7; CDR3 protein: CASSQFNSGKARYEQYF; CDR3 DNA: TGTGCCAGCAGCCAGTTCAACAGCGGGAAGGCCCGGTACGAGCAGTACTTC
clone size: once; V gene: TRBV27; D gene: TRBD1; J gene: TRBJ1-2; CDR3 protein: CASKGQGAYGYTF; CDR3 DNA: TGTGCCAGCAAAGGGCAGGGGGCCTATGGCTACACCTTC
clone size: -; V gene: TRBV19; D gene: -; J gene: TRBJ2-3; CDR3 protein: CASNMGARPDTQYF; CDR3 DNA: TGTGCCAGTAACATGGGGGCCAGACCAGATACGCAGTATTTT
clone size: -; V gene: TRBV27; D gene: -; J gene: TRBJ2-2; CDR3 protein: CASSRPYRGHTGTGELFF; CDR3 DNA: TGTGCCAGCAGCCGCCCCTACCGGGGACATACGGGGACCGGGGAGCTGTTTTTT
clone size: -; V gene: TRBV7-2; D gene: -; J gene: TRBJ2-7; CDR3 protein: CASSSKGQLSSYEQYF; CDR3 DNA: TGTGCCAGCAGCTCCAAAGGACAATTAAGCTCCTACGAGCAGTACTTC
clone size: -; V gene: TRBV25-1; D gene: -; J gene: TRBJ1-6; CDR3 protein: CASSGPGRGYNSPLHF; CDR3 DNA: TGTGCCAGCAGTGGACCCGGACGGGGTTATAATTCACCCCTCCACTTT
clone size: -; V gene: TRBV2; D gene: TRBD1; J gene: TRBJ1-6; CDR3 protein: CASSRDSSPLHF; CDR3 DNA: TGTGCCAGCAGTCGGGACAGTTCACCCCTCCACTTT
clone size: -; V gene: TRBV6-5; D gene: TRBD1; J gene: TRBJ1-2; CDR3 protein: CASSYSPGGGYGYTF; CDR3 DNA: TGTGCCAGCAGTTACTCCCCAGGGGGCGGCTATGGCTACACCTTC
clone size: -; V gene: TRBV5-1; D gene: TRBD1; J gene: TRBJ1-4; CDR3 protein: CASSSAGTATNEKLFF; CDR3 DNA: TGCGCCAGCAGCTCCGCCGGGACAGCAACTAATGAAAAACTGTTTTTT
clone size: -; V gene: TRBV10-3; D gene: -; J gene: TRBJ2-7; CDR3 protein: CATWGGQGTYEQYF; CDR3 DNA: TGTGCCACCTGGGGGGGGCAGGGGACCTACGAGCAGTACTTC
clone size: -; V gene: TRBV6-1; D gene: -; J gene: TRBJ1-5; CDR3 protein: CASSEARSSNQPQHF; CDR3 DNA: TGTGCCAGCAGTGAAGCAAGGAGTAGCAATCAGCCCCAGCATTTT
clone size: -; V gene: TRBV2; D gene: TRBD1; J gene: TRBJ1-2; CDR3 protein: CASRAGTGGYGYTF; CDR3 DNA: TGTGCCAGCAGGGCCGGGACAGGGGGCTATGGCTACACCTTC
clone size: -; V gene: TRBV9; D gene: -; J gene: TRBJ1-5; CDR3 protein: CASSVEGRGQPQHF; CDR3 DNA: TGTGCCAGCAGCGTAGAAGGAAGGGGACAGCCCCAGCATTTT
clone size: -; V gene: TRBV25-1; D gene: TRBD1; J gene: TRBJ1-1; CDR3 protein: CASSGDRPNTEAFF; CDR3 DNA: TGTGCCAGCAGTGGGGACAGGCCAAACACTGAAGCTTTCTTT
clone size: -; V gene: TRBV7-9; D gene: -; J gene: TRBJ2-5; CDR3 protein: CASSLGSARVQETQYF; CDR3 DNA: TGTGCCAGCAGCTTAGGGTCGGCACGGGTTCAAGAGACCCAGTACTTC
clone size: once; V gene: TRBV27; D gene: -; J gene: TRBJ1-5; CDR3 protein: CASSLGENQPQHF; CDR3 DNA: TGTGCCAGCAGTTTGGGCGAGAATCAGCCCCAGCATTTT
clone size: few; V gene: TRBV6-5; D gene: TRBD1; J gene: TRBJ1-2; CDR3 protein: CASSYSGQGFNYGYTF; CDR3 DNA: TGTGCCAGCAGTTACTCAGGACAGGGCTTTAACTATGGCTACACCTTC
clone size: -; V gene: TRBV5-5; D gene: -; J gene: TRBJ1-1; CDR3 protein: CASSSYVQGEAFF; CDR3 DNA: TGTGCCAGCAGCTCGTACGTACAGGGTGAAGCTTTCTTT
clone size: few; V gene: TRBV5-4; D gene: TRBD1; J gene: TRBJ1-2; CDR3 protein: CASSLVRAGGRGYTF; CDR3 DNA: TGTGCCAGCAGCTTGGTCCGAGCAGGGGGCCGTGGCTACACCTTC
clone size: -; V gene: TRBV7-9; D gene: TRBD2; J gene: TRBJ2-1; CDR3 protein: CASSFSSGGINEQFF; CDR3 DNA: TGTGCCAGCAGCTTTAGCAGCGGGGGGATCAATGAGCAGTTCTTC
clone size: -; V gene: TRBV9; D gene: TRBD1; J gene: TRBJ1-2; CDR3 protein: CASSVGGQTVYGYTF; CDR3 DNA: TGTGCCAGCAGCGTAGGGGGACAGACTGTTTATGGCTACACCTTC
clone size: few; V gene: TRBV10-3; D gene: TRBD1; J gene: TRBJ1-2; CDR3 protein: CAIRRQGSNYGYTF; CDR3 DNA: TGTGCCATCAGACGACAGGGGTCTAACTATGGCTACACCTTC
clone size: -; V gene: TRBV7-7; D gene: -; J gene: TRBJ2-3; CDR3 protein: CASSLSGGTDTQYF; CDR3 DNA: TGTGCCAGCAGCTTATCAGGGGGCACAGATACGCAGTATTTT
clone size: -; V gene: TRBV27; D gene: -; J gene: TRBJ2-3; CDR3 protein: CASSFRLSSTDTQYF; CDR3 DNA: TGTGCCAGCAGTTTTCGACTTTCTAGCACAGATACGCAGTATTTT
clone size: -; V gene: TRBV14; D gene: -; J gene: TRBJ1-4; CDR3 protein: CASSQGLGAANEKLFF; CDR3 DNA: TGTGCCAGCAGCCAAGGTTTGGGGGCAGCTAATGAAAAACTGTTTTTT
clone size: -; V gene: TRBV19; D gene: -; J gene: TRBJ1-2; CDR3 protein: CASSLDSSNYGYTF; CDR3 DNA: TGTGCCAGTAGCTTGGACAGTTCTAACTATGGCTACACCTTC
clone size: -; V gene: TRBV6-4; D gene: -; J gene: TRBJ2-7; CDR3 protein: CASSDSRGGKAYEQYF; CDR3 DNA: TGTGCCAGCAGTGACTCGAGGGGGGGAAAGGCCTACGAGCAGTACTTC
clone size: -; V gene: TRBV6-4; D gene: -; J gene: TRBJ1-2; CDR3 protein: CASSKQGNYGYTF; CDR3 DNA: TGTGCCAGCAGTAAACAGGGAAACTATGGCTACACCTTC
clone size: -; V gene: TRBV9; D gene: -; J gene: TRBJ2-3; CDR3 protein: CASSVEGADTQYF; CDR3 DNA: TGTGCCAGCAGCGTAGAGGGGGCAGATACGCAGTATTTT